Shown below are 20 T cell receptor beta chains from a single sample sequenced in a study of blood T cell repertoires in COVID-19. Profiled with immunoSEQ multiplex PCR; TCRdb holds only in-frame clones, not every one. Here the sample spans tens of thousands of clones, more than 90% being singletons. Sequences were obtained from peripheral blood. The source is a man aged 45-65 years with COVID-19, enrolled during active disease.

This rearrangement joins TRBV15 to TRBJ1-2; no clear D gene. Germline CDR1 LNHNV, CDR2 YYDKDF (reference sequence). Trimming cost V 1 base and J 7 bases, with 22 bases left between them. This CDR3 comprises 17 residues. The CDR3 sequence: CATSRGGRPAPASGYTF. CDR3 DNA sequence: TGTGCCACCAGCAGAGGTGGCAGGCCGGCCCCAGCTTCTGGCTACACCTTC.

Here the CDR3 reads CASSPRDSVNYGYTF. CDR3 nucleotide sequence: TGTGCCAGTAGTCCCCGGGACAGCGTCAACTATGGCTACACCTTC. The chain couples TRBV19 to TRBJ1-2; 7 bases match TRBD1. The CDR3 spans 15 residues. The J segment lost 2 bases and the V segment lost 5 bases, leaving 8 bases of the junction unmatched. The germline V gene has CDR1 LNHDA and CDR2 SQIVND (reference sequence).

V is TRBV2 and J is TRBJ2-2, with unresolved D. The CDR3 extends over 15 amino acids. Germline CDR1 reads SNHLY; CDR2 reads FYNNEI. The V end lost 4 bases, the J end lost 0 bases, and 9 bases lay between the germline ends. CDR3 protein: CASSVGSANTGELFF. As DNA, the CDR3 is TGTGCCAGCAGTGTAGGCAGCGCGAACACCGGGGAGCTGTTTTTT.

The chain has TRBV29-1 and TRBJ1-5; D is unresolved. Germline V gives CDR1 SQVTM, CDR2 ANQGSEA. The ends were cut back, 4 bases at V and 7 bases at J, with 17 bases in the middle. The CDR3 extends over 14 amino acids. The CDR3 loop is CSVGSEGFGQPQHF. DNA of the CDR3: TGCAGCGTTGGGTCGGAGGGCTTTGGGCAGCCCCAGCATTTT. Combining the CDR3 with reference TRBV29-1 and TRBJ1-5 gives the whole variable domain SAVISQKPSRDICQRGTSLTIQCQVDSQVTMMFWYRQQPGQSLTLIATANQGSEATYESGFVIDKFPISRPNLTFSTLTVSNMSPEDSSIYLCSVGSEGFGQPQHFGDGTRLSIL.

The chain joins TRBV10-3 to TRBJ1-1, with TRBD1 as a possible D gene (6 bases). CDR3 length: 14 residues. CDR1 and CDR2 from the germline V gene are ENHRY and SYGVKD. The ends were cut back, 10 bases at V and 0 bases at J, with 15 bases in the middle. CDR3 nucleotide sequence: TGTGCCACCCTGTTGGACAGATTGAACACTGAAGCTTTCTTT. It translates to CATLLDRLNTEAFF.

The J gene is TRBJ2-3, the V gene TRBV6-4, with 7 bases identical to TRBD2. The CDR3 length is 15 residues. Germline CDR1 reads MRHNA; CDR2 reads SNTAGT. J gave up 0 bases and V 3 bases, and 3 bases lay outside the gene matches. CDR3 loop: CASSEGSGSTDTQYF. The CDR3 nucleotides read TGTGCCAGCAGTGAAGGTAGCGGGAGCACAGATACGCAGTATTTT.

The rearrangement joins TRBV18 to TRBJ2-7; weak D call: TRBD1 (6 bases). The CDR3 contains 15 residues. With 0 bases removed from V and 2 bases from J, the gap between germline ends came to 11 bases. From germline, CDR1 is KGHSH and CDR2 LQKENI. The CDR3 DNA follows: TGTGCCAGCTCACCACCGGGACACATAACCTACGAGCAGTACTTC. It specifies CASSPPGHITYEQYF. The complete variable domain, with remaining parts taken from reference TRBV18 and TRBJ2-7, reads NAGVMQNPRHLVRRRGQEARLRCSPMKGHSHVYWYRQLPEEGLKFMVYLQKENIIDESGMPKERFSAEFPKEGPSILRIQQVVRGDSAAYFCASSPPGHITYEQYFGPGTRLTVT.

This chain links TRBV10-3 with TRBJ2-7; D possibly corresponds to TRBD2 (5 bases). Trimming took off 2 bases at V and 5 bases at J, with 16 bases between the two ends. Germline V lookup: CDR1 ENHRY, CDR2 SYGVKD. The CDR3 runs 15 residues. The CDR3 here is CAISENARGLDEQYF. The DNA of the CDR3 is TGTGCCATCAGTGAGAACGCCCGTGGACTCGACGAGCAGTACTTC.

The V gene is TRBV2, the J gene TRBJ2-3, with 10 bases identical to TRBD2. The germline CDR1 and CDR2 sequences are SNHLY and FYNNEI. The CDR3 is 15 amino acids. With 5 bases clipped from V and 4 bases from J, the junction kept 6 bases outside the gene matches. The CDR3 here is CASSSYGLAADTQYF. CDR3 DNA: TGTGCCAGCAGTAGTTATGGACTAGCGGCAGATACGCAGTATTTT.

The rearrangement joins TRBV6-2 or TRBV6-3 to TRBJ2-7, with 8 bases fitting TRBD2. The CDR3 contains 12 residues. The germline V gene encodes CDR1 MNHEY and CDR2 SVGEGT. J was trimmed by 13 bases and V by 4 bases; bases with no gene match: 9. CDR3 amino acids: CASSSPWTSSYF. The CDR3 DNA follows: TGTGCCAGCAGTTCCCCATGGACTAGCTCTTACTTC.

This chain links TRBV6-1 with TRBJ1-6; 8 nucleotides agree with TRBD1. Germline loops: CDR1 MNHNS, CDR2 SASEGT. The V and J ends lost 3 bases and 9 bases, in that order; junction bases with no gene match: 7. There are 15 residues in the CDR3. The CDR3 coding sequence is TGTGCCAGCAGTGACCCGACAGGGGTGCGTTCACCCCTCCACTTT. It codes for CASSDPTGVRSPLHF.

This sequence joins TRBV24-1 and TRBJ1-2; possible D gene TRBD1, 6 bases. CDR3 length: 12 amino acids. V was shortened by 9 bases and J by 6 bases, with 13 bases between the two germline ends. Germline V CDR1 and CDR2: KGHDR, SFDVKD. The CDR3 here is CATRDRSNGYTF. The CDR3 DNA is TGTGCCACCCGAGACAGGAGTAATGGCTACACCTTC.

This chain joins TRBV6-6 and TRBJ1-3; 8 bases line up with TRBD1. Trimming at V came to 7 bases and at J to 0 bases, leaving 5 bases not matched to a gene. Germline assignment: CDR1 MNHNY and CDR2 SVGAGI (reference sequence). The CDR3 extends over 15 amino acids. The CDR3 spells CASKGQAPSGNTIYF. In nucleotides, the CDR3 is TGTGCCAGCAAGGGACAGGCTCCCTCTGGAAACACCATATATTTT.

The J gene is TRBJ2-1, the V gene TRBV29-1, with TRBD2 as a possible D gene (5 bases). The length of the CDR3 is 11 residues. CDR1 is SQVTM, CDR2 ANQGSEA, per germline. V lost 6 bases, J lost 7 bases, and 10 bases lay in between. The CDR3 protein is CSVAEGNEQFF. The CDR3 coding sequence is TGCAGCGTAGCAGAGGGAAATGAGCAGTTCTTC.

The V gene is TRBV6-2 or TRBV6-3, the J gene TRBJ1-5; a possible D gene is TRBD1 (5 bases). This CDR3 spans 17 amino acids. Germline V lookup: CDR1 MNHEY, CDR2 SVGEGT. The V and J ends lost 4 bases and 0 bases respectively, with 16 bases between them. CDR3 in amino acids: CASSFSGGGFSNQPQHF. CDR3 nucleotide sequence: TGTGCCAGCAGTTTCTCCGGGGGAGGGTTTAGCAATCAGCCCCAGCATTTT.

The rearrangement links TRBV29-1 to TRBJ1-4; 9 bases map to TRBD1. This CDR3 has 14 residues. V lost 6 bases to trimming and J lost 2 bases; unmatched junction nucleotides: 4. CDR1 SQVTM and CDR2 ANQGSEA come from the germline V gene. CDR3 nucleotides: TGCAGCGTAGGCGGGACAGGGACTAATGAAAAACTGTTTTTT. Translated, it gives CSVGGTGTNEKLFF.

J is TRBJ2-5 and V is TRBV5-1; D gene ambiguous. The ends were cut back, 4 bases at V and 7 bases at J, with 17 bases in the middle. This CDR3 spans 14 amino acids. Looked up from germline, CDR1 is SGHRS and CDR2 is YFSETQ. The CDR3 DNA sequence: TGCGCCAGCAGCACCAGGTCCAACTTGGGGACCCAGTACTTC. It translates to CASSTRSNLGTQYF. The variable domain in full, completed from reference TRBV5-1 and TRBJ2-5, reads KAGVTQTPRYLIKTRGQQVTLSCSPISGHRSVSWYQQTPGQGLQFLFEYFSETQRNKGNFPGRFSGRQFSNSRSEMNVSTLELGDSALYLCASSTRSNLGTQYFGPGTRLLVL.

The V call is TRBV5-6, the J call TRBJ2-2, with 13 bases aligning to TRBD2. J lost 7 bases, V lost 0 bases, and 3 bases had no gene match. From germline, CDR1 is SGHDT and CDR2 YYEEEE. The CDR3 length is 16 residues. CDR3 protein: CASSLGLAGGIGELFF. CDR3 DNA: TGTGCCAGCAGCTTGGGACTAGCGGGAGGTATCGGGGAGCTGTTTTTT.

The chain has TRBV5-6 and TRBJ2-7, with 7 positions matching TRBD1. The germline gives CDR1 SGHDT, CDR2 YYEEEE. The CDR3 runs to 15 residues. With V trimmed by 2 bases and J by 1 base, 6 bases remained unmatched. The chain's CDR3 is CASSFGTVKSYEQYF. The CDR3 nucleotides read TGTGCCAGCAGCTTCGGGACAGTTAAGTCCTACGAGCAGTACTTC.

The V gene is TRBV2, the J gene TRBJ1-4; perhaps TRBD1 as D (5 bases). Germline CDR1 reads SNHLY; CDR2 reads FYNNEI. V was cut by 2 bases and J by 4 bases, with 8 bases left in between. The CDR3 extends over 14 amino acids. This CDR3 is CASSEQGLNEKLFF. In nucleotides, the CDR3 is TGTGCCAGCAGTGAACAGGGCCTTAATGAAAAACTGTTTTTT.